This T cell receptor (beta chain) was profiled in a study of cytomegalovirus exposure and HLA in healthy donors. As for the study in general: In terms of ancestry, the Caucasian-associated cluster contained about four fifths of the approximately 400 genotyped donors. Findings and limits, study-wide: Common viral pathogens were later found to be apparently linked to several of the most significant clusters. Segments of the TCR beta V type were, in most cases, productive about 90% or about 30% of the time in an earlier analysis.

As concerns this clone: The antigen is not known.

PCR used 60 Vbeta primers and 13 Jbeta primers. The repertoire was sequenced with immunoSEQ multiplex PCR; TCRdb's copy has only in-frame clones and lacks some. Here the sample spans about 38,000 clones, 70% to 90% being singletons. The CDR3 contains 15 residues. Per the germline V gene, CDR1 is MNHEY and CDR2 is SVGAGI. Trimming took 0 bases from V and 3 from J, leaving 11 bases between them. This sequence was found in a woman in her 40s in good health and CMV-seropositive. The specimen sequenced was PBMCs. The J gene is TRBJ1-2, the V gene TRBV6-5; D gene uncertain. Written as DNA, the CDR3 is TGTGCCAGCAGTTACTCCCCCCCGCGAGACTATGGCTACACCTTC. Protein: CASSYSPPRDYGYTF.